This T cell receptor (beta chain) was sequenced during a study of T cells in Graves' hyperthyroidism and ophthalmopathy. The CDR3 extends over 14 amino acids. Looked up from germline, CDR1 is SGHRS and CDR2 is YFSETQ. Trimming shortened V by 1 base and J by 7 bases, and 14 bases separated the two germline ends. This clonotype was found a few times. Amplified TCR beta CDR3 regions derived from RNA transcripts. RT-PCR in the first round (using the HTBI primer set) targeted the TCR CDR3. A single record per CDR3 protein comes from TCRdb applying MiXCR to the multiplex PCR reads. The data show hundreds of thousands of distinct CDR3 sequences, with roughly 15% seen just once and 13% held by the top ten.

Sequencing input: blood. V is TRBV5-1 and J is TRBJ1-1; possible D gene TRBD1, 6 bases. The sequence derives from a man aged 18 to 29 with Graves' ophthalmopathy. CDR3 in amino acids: CASSLLGGENEAFF. CDR3 nucleotides: TGCGCCAGCAGCTTGTTAGGGGGGGAGAATGAAGCTTTCTTT.